The 17 T cell receptor beta chains below come from one sample, sequenced in a study of cytomegalovirus exposure and HLA in healthy donors. The repertoire was sequenced with immunoSEQ multiplex PCR; TCRdb's copy has only in-frame clones and lacks some. The sample lists 250,000 or so clones; about 88% were seen once. The sample taken for sequencing was PBMCs. The receptors derive from a man younger than 35 in good health and CMV-seropositive.

The rearrangement joins TRBV27 to TRBJ1-2; no firm D call. This CDR3 is 13 amino acids long. Between the trimmed V and J ends, which lost 5 bases and 2 bases, there was a span of 9 bases. Germline CDR1 reads MNHEY; CDR2 reads SMNVEV (reference sequence). As DNA, the CDR3 is TGTGCCAGCAGTCTACAGATAAACTATGGCTACACCTTC. It is translated as CASSLQINYGYTF.

This clone was observed a handful of times. The chain couples TRBV5-4 to TRBJ1-2, with D possibly being TRBD1 (5 bases). The germline V gene encodes CDR1 SGHNT and CDR2 YYREEE (reference sequence). CDR3 size: 14 residues. The V end lost 2 bases, the J end lost 8 bases, and 16 bases lay between the germline ends. CDR3 in amino acids: CASSLGSGARGYTF. In DNA form, the CDR3 reads TGTGCCAGCAGCTTAGGATCCGGGGCGCGAGGCTACACCTTC.

This chain joins TRBV29-1 and TRBJ1-1; the D gene is possibly TRBD1 (5 bases). Germline V gene data show CDR1 as SQVTM and CDR2 as ANQGSEA. The CDR3 is made up of 14 amino acids. V shed 6 bases and J shed 6 bases, with 20 bases lying between them. DNA of the CDR3: TGCAGCGTGGCTATAGGGACTTTTTACGCTGAAGCTTTCTTT. Protein: CSVAIGTFYAEAFF.

This rearrangement joins TRBV19 to TRBJ1-5; TRBD1 matches 9 bases. This CDR3 contains 15 residues. V shed 1 base, J shed 6 bases, and the junction held 4 bases outside the gene matches. From germline, CDR1 is LNHDA and CDR2 SQIVND (reference sequence). The CDR3 nucleotides read TGTGCCAGTAGTATAGGCGGGACAGGGATTCAGCCCCAGCATTTT. It yields the protein CASSIGGTGIQPQHF.

The rearrangement links TRBV5-6 to TRBJ2-3, with a weak D call TRBD2 (6 bases). V lost 6 bases, J lost 4 bases, and 18 bases lay in between. The germline gives CDR1 SGHDT, CDR2 YYEEEE. There are 15 residues in the CDR3. CDR3 sequence: CASTFRRGFADTQYF. Written as DNA, the CDR3 is TGTGCCAGCACCTTCAGGAGGGGTTTCGCAGATACGCAGTATTTT.

This clone appeared once. The gene calls are TRBV30 and TRBJ2-3; D remains ambiguous. The CDR3 has 11 amino acids. Germline V CDR1 and CDR2: GTSNPN, SVGIG (reference sequence). Trimming pared 2 bases from V and 9 bases from J, leaving 9 bases between. The CDR3 DNA is TGTGCCTGGAGTCCTGGTCCAACGCAGTATTTT. This codes for CAWSPGPTQYF.

The gene calls are TRBV13 and TRBJ1-1; D is unresolved. Germline CDR1 PRHDT, CDR2 FYEKMQ (reference sequence). The CDR3 is 13 amino acids. Trimming took 5 bases from V and 4 from J, leaving 11 bases between them. CDR3 residues: CASSRYSGTEAFF. The CDR3 DNA reads as TGTGCCAGCAGCCGCTATTCTGGCACTGAAGCTTTCTTT.

This clone was counted a single time. The chain joins TRBV6-5 to TRBJ1-1; no clear D gene. Germline CDR1 is MNHEY and CDR2 is SVGAGI. Trimming shortened V by 0 bases and J by 0 bases, and 5 bases separated the two germline ends. The CDR3 has 14 residues. CDR3 coding DNA: TGTGCCAGCAGTTACTCGAGCCTGAACACTGAAGCTTTCTTT. The encoded protein is CASSYSSLNTEAFF.

The V gene is TRBV10-3, the J gene TRBJ2-7; 14 bases match TRBD2. Germline V CDR1 and CDR2: ENHRY, SYGVKD. CDR3 length: 16 residues. The ends lost 6 bases at V and 6 bases at J; junction bases unmatched: 10. The CDR3 DNA is TGTGCCATCAGGGACCCCGGGACTAGCGGGAGTGGCGAGCAGTACTTC. This codes for CAIRDPGTSGSGEQYF.

The V and J genes are TRBV6-5 and TRBJ2-5, with 8 bases aligning to TRBD2. Germline CDR1 MNHEY, CDR2 SVGAGI. This CDR3 has 13 amino acids. Losses at the gene ends were 6 bases for V and 5 bases for J; bases not matched to a gene: 5. The CDR3 bases are TGTGCCAGCAGGCCACTAGCGGTTGAGACCCAGTACTTC. It yields the protein CASRPLAVETQYF.

This clone is termed medium-sized. The rearrangement joins TRBV28 to TRBJ2-7, with TRBD2 matching 15 bases. After removal of 5 bases from V and 3 bases from J, the junction contained 11 bases not matched to a gene. The CDR3 runs 18 residues. Germline assignment: CDR1 MDHEN and CDR2 SYDVKM. The CDR3 DNA follows: TGTGCCAGCAGTCCGACGGGACTAGCGGGAGGAATTAGCTACGAGCAGTACTTC. Residues: CASSPTGLAGGISYEQYF.

The rearrangement uses TRBV11-2 and TRBJ1-5; 7 bases match TRBD1. Germline CDR1 SGHAT, CDR2 FQNNGV. Trimming took 1 base from V and 2 from J; bases not matched to a gene: 8. The CDR3 extends over 17 amino acids. The CDR3 DNA reads TGTGCCAGCAGCTTAGGGTTTGAGGGGGCGGGCAATCAGCCCCAGCATTTT. It codes for CASSLGFEGAGNQPQHF.

The genes are TRBV30 and TRBJ2-5, with D tentatively TRBD1 or TRBD2 (6 bases each). The CDR3 is 13 amino acids. V dropped 2 bases and J dropped 9 bases, with 16 bases sitting between them. Germline CDR1 GTSNPN, CDR2 SVGIG (reference sequence). Here the CDR3 DNA reads TGTGCCTGGAGTTGGACACCGGAGGGGGCCCAGTACTTC. It encodes CAWSWTPEGAQYF.

The rearrangement joins TRBV5-1 to TRBJ2-3, with 8 bases aligning to TRBD2. The germline CDR1 and CDR2 sequences are SGHRS and YFSETQ. Trimming at V came to 3 bases and at J to 0 bases, leaving 6 bases not matched to a gene. This CDR3 is built from 16 residues. CDR3 nucleotide sequence: TGCGCCAGCAGCTCCGCGAGACTAGCGAGCACAGATACGCAGTATTTT. It is translated as CASSSARLASTDTQYF.

The rearrangement uses TRBV7-9 and TRBJ1-1, with D maybe TRBD1 (5 bases). The CDR3 runs to 15 residues. The ends were cut back, 5 bases at V and 3 bases at J, with 16 bases in the middle. Germline CDR1 is SEHNR and CDR2 is FQNEAQ (reference sequence). CDR3 coding DNA: TGTGCCAGCAGCCGCCCAGGGAACGGGGACACTGAAGCTTTCTTT. This translates into CASSRPGNGDTEAFF.

In its sample, this clone was seen once. The chain links TRBV5-4 to TRBJ2-1; 9 nucleotides match TRBD2. Looked up from germline, CDR1 is SGHNT and CDR2 is YYREEE (reference sequence). The CDR3 loop spans 16 amino acids. With 0 bases clipped from V and 4 bases from J, the junction kept 5 bases outside the gene matches. CDR3 residues: CASSLALAGSYNEQFF. The CDR3 nucleotides are TGTGCCAGCAGCTTGGCCCTAGCGGGAAGTTACAATGAGCAGTTCTTC.

V usage is TRBV5-1 and J usage is TRBJ2-1, with D perhaps matching TRBD1 (7 bases). Trimming stripped 3 bases from V and 10 bases from J, with 29 bases between. The CDR3 loop spans 18 amino acids. Looked up from germline, CDR1 is SGHRS and CDR2 is YFSETQ. Written as DNA, the CDR3 is TGCGCCAGCAGCTATACTGGATACCGCGGGACAGCCGACGGGGAGCAGTTCTTC. Translated: CASSYTGYRGTADGEQFF.